This is a list of T cell receptor beta chains from one sample in a study of CD8 T cells in ankylosing spondylitis. TCRdb ran MiXCR on the 5' RACE reads and lists one entry per CDR3 protein. Of fewer than 550,000 distinct CDR3 sequences in the sample, roughly 5.3% were seen once. Sequencing used blood, either unsorted or a sorted T cell fraction (not recorded which). Source of these receptors: a male donor with ankylosing spondylitis. The CDR3 runs from the conserved cysteine through the conserved F or W. Fields, in order: CDR3 DNA, CDR3 protein, D gene, clone size, V gene, J gene. D genes are given only for firm matches. Clone size is shown for a subset of rows, as once, few, many or a class of expanded clone.

DNA: TGTGCCAGCAGCTTAGGTCTAGCGGGACAACTCCTCTCCTACAATGAGCAGTTCTTC; CDR3: CASSLGLAGQLLSYNEQFF; D: TRBD2; size: NA; V: TRBV11-1; J: TRBJ2-1
DNA: TGTGCCAGCAGCGGACAGGGTATCGAGCCCCAGCATTTT; CDR3: CASSGQGIEPQHF; D: TRBD1; size: few; V: TRBV2; J: TRBJ1-5
DNA: TGTGCCAGCAGCGCGCGGGTGAGGGAGTTACTTGGCTACACCTTC; CDR3: CASSARVRELLGYTF; D: NA; size: NA; V: TRBV11-2; J: TRBJ1-2
DNA: TGCAGCGTTCCGAGGCTATCCCAAGAGACCCAGTACTTC; CDR3: CSVPRLSQETQYF; D: NA; size: many; V: TRBV29-1; J: TRBJ2-5
DNA: TGCGCCAGCAGCCTCGACCGTGGGAACATTCAGTACTTC; CDR3: CASSLDRGNIQYF; D: NA; size: many; V: TRBV4-3; J: TRBJ2-4
DNA: TGCAGCGCTCGGGGGTCAATTCACTCCTACGAGCAGTACTTC; CDR3: CSARGSIHSYEQYF; D: NA; size: many; V: TRBV29-1; J: TRBJ2-7
DNA: TGTGCCAGCTCCCCCCGACAGGGGATCAGTTCACCCCTCCACTTT; CDR3: CASSPRQGISSPLHF; D: TRBD1; size: NA; V: TRBV4-2; J: TRBJ1-6
DNA: TGCGCCAGCAGCTTGGCAGGGTACGGTAATGAAAAACTGTTTTTT; CDR3: CASSLAGYGNEKLFF; D: NA; size: many; V: TRBV5-1; J: TRBJ1-4
DNA: TGTGCCAGCAGTGAAGAGTGGGGCGCGGATACGCAGTATTTT; CDR3: CASSEEWGADTQYF; D: NA; size: NA; V: TRBV2; J: TRBJ2-3
DNA: TGTGCCAGAAGCTTGGGACAGGGAGAGACCCAGTACTTC; CDR3: CARSLGQGETQYF; D: TRBD1; size: NA; V: TRBV5-3; J: TRBJ2-5
DNA: TGCAGCGTAGGACAACGCCGCTATGGCTACACCTTC; CDR3: CSVGQRRYGYTF; D: NA; size: few; V: TRBV29-1; J: TRBJ1-2
DNA: TGTGCCAGCAGCGGCCCACGGGACAGGCCCTACGAGCAGTACTTC; CDR3: CASSGPRDRPYEQYF; D: TRBD1; size: many; V: TRBV7-9; J: TRBJ2-7
DNA: TGTGCCAGCAGCTTAAGGTCTGCCCCGGTAAATGAGCAGTTCTTC; CDR3: CASSLRSAPVNEQFF; D: NA; size: many; V: TRBV7-3; J: TRBJ2-1
DNA: TGCAGTGCTAGAGGGGTAATAGACACTGAAGCTTTCTTT; CDR3: CSARGVIDTEAFF; D: NA; size: many; V: TRBV20-1; J: TRBJ1-1
DNA: TGTGCCAGCAGCCCCGCGGGACACTACCTCTATGGCTACACCTTC; CDR3: CASSPAGHYLYGYTF; D: NA; size: many; V: TRBV7-9; J: TRBJ1-2
DNA: TGCGCCAGCAGCCCTAGCGGACCTTCTCAAGAGACCCAGTACTTC; CDR3: CASSPSGPSQETQYF; D: TRBD2; size: many; V: TRBV4-1; J: TRBJ2-5
DNA: TGTGCCAGCAGCTTAGGGGCGGACAATACGCAGTATTTT; CDR3: CASSLGADNTQYF; D: NA; size: many; V: TRBV11-2; J: TRBJ2-3
DNA: TGTGCCACCAGCAGAAGGGGACCTCACACCGGGGAGCTGTTTTTT; CDR3: CATSRRGPHTGELFF; D: NA; size: many; V: TRBV15; J: TRBJ2-2
DNA: TGCAGTGCTAGGAGCAGGGGCTTGTCTGAAGCTTTCTTT; CDR3: CSARSRGLSEAFF; D: NA; size: many; V: TRBV20-1; J: TRBJ1-1
DNA: TGCGCCAGCAGCTCCGCGACCTTTAGCACAGATACGCAGTATTTT; CDR3: CASSSATFSTDTQYF; D: NA; size: many; V: TRBV5-1; J: TRBJ2-3
DNA: TGTGCCAGCAGTTCCCGGGCGGATGAGCAGTTCTTC; CDR3: CASSSRADEQFF; D: NA; size: many; V: TRBV6-6; J: TRBJ2-1
DNA: TGTGCCAGCAGCCACCGGACAGGTCATGAGCAGTTCTTC; CDR3: CASSHRTGHEQFF; D: TRBD1; size: many; V: TRBV3-1; J: TRBJ2-1
DNA: TGTGCCAGCAGTCCAGATTACCTCAGAGGGACCCAGTACTTC; CDR3: CASSPDYLRGTQYF; D: NA; size: many; V: TRBV12-3/TRBV12-4; J: TRBJ2-5
DNA: TGTGCCAGCAGCTTACTCCCAGGGCGGCAGCCCCAGCATTTT; CDR3: CASSLLPGRQPQHF; D: NA; size: many; V: TRBV7-2; J: TRBJ1-5
DNA: TGCGCCAGCAGCGGCTTTGGGGGACGCGCCGGGGAGCTGTTTTTT; CDR3: CASSGFGGRAGELFF; D: NA; size: many; V: TRBV5-1; J: TRBJ2-2
DNA: TGTGCCAGCAGTTCCAGCGGGAGGGCCTACGAGCAGTACTTC; CDR3: CASSSSGRAYEQYF; D: TRBD2; size: many; V: TRBV7-9; J: TRBJ2-7
DNA: TGTGCCAGCAGTTTACACCCGAACACTGAAGCTTTCTTT; CDR3: CASSLHPNTEAFF; D: NA; size: many; V: TRBV7-9; J: TRBJ1-1
DNA: TGTGACAGCAGCTCGGACTACTCCTACGAGCAGTACTTC; CDR3: CDSSSDYSYEQYF; D: NA; size: once; V: TRBV7-9; J: TRBJ2-7
DNA: TGTGCCAGCGGCCGCTACCCAGAGCACGAGCAGTACTTC; CDR3: CASGRYPEHEQYF; D: NA; size: many; V: TRBV27; J: TRBJ2-7
DNA: TGTGCCAGCAGCTTGGCATTAGCGGGGTACTCCTACGAGCAGTACTTC; CDR3: CASSLALAGYSYEQYF; D: TRBD2; size: many; V: TRBV5-4; J: TRBJ2-7
DNA: TGCGCCAGCAGCTTGCCAAGGACAGGGCCCCGGCTCTACGAGCAGTACTTC; CDR3: CASSLPRTGPRLYEQYF; D: TRBD1; size: many; V: TRBV5-1; J: TRBJ2-7
DNA: TGCGCCAGCAGCTTGTCGCTGACGAGCAATGAGCAGTTCTTC; CDR3: CASSLSLTSNEQFF; D: NA; size: few; V: TRBV5-1; J: TRBJ2-1
DNA: TGTGCCAGCAGCGCAAGACTAGCGGGGGCCAATGAGCAGTTCTTC; CDR3: CASSARLAGANEQFF; D: TRBD2; size: many; V: TRBV7-2; J: TRBJ2-1
DNA: TGTGCCAGTAGTATTTTGAGGGGGGCTGGGTACAATGAGCAGTTCTTC; CDR3: CASSILRGAGYNEQFF; D: NA; size: few; V: TRBV19; J: TRBJ2-1
DNA: TGTGCCAGCAGCTTAGCCGGGGCGCAGTATTTT; CDR3: CASSLAGAQYF; D: NA; size: many; V: TRBV7-9; J: TRBJ2-3
DNA: TGTGCCAGCTCACTACAGGGTCCTACGTATCTGCTTCAGCCCCAGCATTTT; CDR3: CASSLQGPTYLLQPQHF; D: NA; size: NA; V: TRBV18; J: TRBJ1-5
DNA: TGTGCCAGCAGGGAGACTAGCGGGAGCTACAATGAGCAGTTCTTC; CDR3: CASRETSGSYNEQFF; D: TRBD2; size: many; V: TRBV12-3/TRBV12-4; J: TRBJ2-1
DNA: TGTGCCAGCAGCTTTACAGGGGGTTCCTACGAGCAGTACTTC; CDR3: CASSFTGGSYEQYF; D: TRBD1; size: many; V: TRBV7-9; J: TRBJ2-7
DNA: TGTGCCAGTAGTATGGACCAGTGGGGTGATGAGCAGTTCTTC; CDR3: CASSMDQWGDEQFF; D: NA; size: few; V: TRBV19; J: TRBJ2-1
DNA: TGTGCCAGCCGGGACAGGGAAACCGGGGAGCTGTTTTTT; CDR3: CASRDRETGELFF; D: TRBD1; size: NA; V: TRBV2; J: TRBJ2-2
DNA: TGTGCCAGCAGCTTACAGCGGGGGTCCTACAATGAGCAGTTCTTC; CDR3: CASSLQRGSYNEQFF; D: TRBD2; size: many; V: TRBV11-1; J: TRBJ2-1
DNA: TGCAGCGTGTCCTCCGGACTCCGGAGGGCCAATGAGCAGTTCTTC; CDR3: CSVSSGLRRANEQFF; D: NA; size: many; V: TRBV29-1; J: TRBJ2-1
DNA: TGTGCCAGCAGCCAAGAGATCGCTTGGGGACAGGGAAGAAAGAATGGCTACACCTTC; CDR3: CASSQEIAWGQGRKNGYTF; D: TRBD1; size: NA; V: TRBV3-1; J: TRBJ1-2
DNA: TGCGCCAGCAGCCCGAACAAGGGGGACGATGAGCAGTTCTTC; CDR3: CASSPNKGDDEQFF; D: NA; size: many; V: TRBV5-1; J: TRBJ2-1
DNA: TGTGCCAGCAGCTTGGCCTCCAGGGCGACCTACAATGAGCAGTTCTTC; CDR3: CASSLASRATYNEQFF; D: NA; size: many; V: TRBV5-6; J: TRBJ2-1
DNA: TGCAGTGCCCGGACAGATGAAAAACTGTTTTTT; CDR3: CSARTDEKLFF; D: NA; size: many; V: TRBV20-1; J: TRBJ1-4
DNA: TGTGCCAGCAGTTTATCTAGCGGGAGATCCGGGGAGCTGTTTTTT; CDR3: CASSLSSGRSGELFF; D: TRBD2; size: many; V: TRBV12-3/TRBV12-4; J: TRBJ2-2
DNA: TGCGCCAGCAGCTGGGGACAGGATACGCAGTATTTT; CDR3: CASSWGQDTQYF; D: TRBD1; size: many; V: TRBV5-1; J: TRBJ2-3
DNA: TGCAGCGCGAGTCGAGAGGGCCCCGGGGAGACCCAGTACTTC; CDR3: CSASREGPGETQYF; D: NA; size: many; V: TRBV29-1; J: TRBJ2-5
DNA: TGTGCCAGCAGTGAAGACAGGGTTACCGGGGAGCTGTTTTTT; CDR3: CASSEDRVTGELFF; D: TRBD1; size: NA; V: TRBV28; J: TRBJ2-2
DNA: TGTGCCAGCAGCTTTTATTTAGGGCCAGAATCCTACGAGCAGTACTTC; CDR3: CASSFYLGPESYEQYF; D: NA; size: few; V: TRBV7-2; J: TRBJ2-7
DNA: TGCGCCAGCAGCCAAGGGACAGGTCTTTCGGCTAATGAAAAACTGTTTTTT; CDR3: CASSQGTGLSANEKLFF; D: TRBD1; size: many; V: TRBV4-3; J: TRBJ1-4
DNA: TGCGCCAGCAGCCAAGGGCGGAGTGGGAATGAGCAGTTCTTC; CDR3: CASSQGRSGNEQFF; D: NA; size: many; V: TRBV4-3; J: TRBJ2-1
DNA: TGTGCCAGCAGCACTGGACTTATTCGGAAGACCCAGTACTTC; CDR3: CASSTGLIRKTQYF; D: NA; size: many; V: TRBV5-6; J: TRBJ2-5
DNA: TGTGCCAGCAGCCAAGGGTGGCTAGCGGGCTTCGAGCAGTACTTC; CDR3: CASSQGWLAGFEQYF; D: TRBD2; size: many; V: TRBV3-1; J: TRBJ2-7
DNA: TGTGCCAGCAGCTTATCCCCAAAATACTACAATGAGCAGTTCTTC; CDR3: CASSLSPKYYNEQFF; D: NA; size: few; V: TRBV5-8; J: TRBJ2-1
DNA: TGTGCCAGCAGTAAGGAACGGAGCTCCTACGAGCAGTACTTC; CDR3: CASSKERSSYEQYF; D: NA; size: many; V: TRBV7-9; J: TRBJ2-7
DNA: TGTGCCAGCAGCTCGACCGGGACAGGGGCCAACGAGCAGTACTTC; CDR3: CASSSTGTGANEQYF; D: TRBD1; size: few; V: TRBV5-4; J: TRBJ2-7
DNA: TGCAGTGCTGGCTTAGCTTCAGGGCCGGGAGAGCAGTACTTC; CDR3: CSAGLASGPGEQYF; D: NA; size: NA; V: TRBV20-1; J: TRBJ2-7